This paragraph reports one T cell receptor (beta chain). The data were taken from a study of blood T cell repertoires in COVID-19. Per germline, CDR1 SGHRS and CDR2 YFSETQ. J was trimmed by 6 bases and V by 4 bases; bases with no gene match: 9. The CDR3 is 15 residues long. Participants were aged roughly 18 to 89 years from approximately 25 US areas. Participants' reported clinical history set cohort assignment. Recovered participants had two consecutive negative NP/OP PCR tests, healthcare professional clearance, or symptom resolution. Measured with immunoSEQ multiplex PCR; TCRdb has only the in-frame clones, and not every one. The profile covers a few hundred thousand clones, with approximately 86% appearing a single time and 8% to 9.5% taken by the ten largest.

Specimen: PBMCs or T cells enriched from blood (not recorded which). The clonotype was recovered from a woman aged 18-29 years who had recovered from COVID-19. The chain joins TRBV5-1 to TRBJ2-2, with 7 bases fitting TRBD1. The CDR3 is CASSLGQVLAGELFF. The CDR3 bases are TGCGCCAGCAGCCTTGGACAGGTTTTAGCCGGGGAGCTGTTTTTT.